One sample yielded the 29 T cell receptor beta chains listed below, sequenced in a study of identical twins. One entry per CDR3 protein results from TCRdb running MiXCR on the 5' RACE reads. The sample yields some 710,000 distinct CDR3 sequences, around 6.1% seen once. The sequenced material came from naive T cells sorted from blood. These receptors came from a man younger than 35 in good health.

This clonotype appeared many times. This chain connects TRBV5-5 to TRBJ2-7; maybe TRBD2 (6 bases). The CDR3 has 14 residues. The ends were cut back, 4 bases at V and 3 bases at J, with 14 bases in the middle. Looked up from germline, CDR1 is SGHKS and CDR2 is YYEKEE (reference sequence). CDR3 bases: TGTGCCAGCAGCCTAGGGACTGCCGTCTACGAGCAGTACGTC. Translating gives CASSLGTAVYEQYV.

This clonotype was recorded a few times. The gene calls are TRBV11-2 and TRBJ2-7, with unresolved D. Per the germline V gene, CDR1 is SGHAT and CDR2 is FQNNGV. This CDR3 is built from 11 residues. Trimming removed 3 bases at V and 3 bases at J, with 3 bases between. The CDR3 region has the DNA TGTGCCAGCAGCTTTGTCTACGAGCAGTACGTC. This translates into CASSFVYEQYV.

In its sample, this clonotype was seen many times. The chain combines TRBV7-9 with TRBJ1-4, with no clear D. V dropped 6 bases and J dropped 8 bases, with 16 bases sitting between them. The CDR3 has 14 residues. Germline V gene data show CDR1 as SEHNR and CDR2 as FQNEAQ (reference sequence). The CDR3 region has the DNA TGTGCCAGCAGTTACTCAGGTTTTATCGAAAAACTGTTTTTT. Translated: CASSYSGFIEKLFF.

This clonotype was recorded at least ten times. An end of the junction does not agree with germline; a read error may underlie this. This chain's CDR3 is CASSEGNEQFF. CDR3 DNA sequence: TGTGCCAGCAGTGAAGGCAATGAGCAGTTCTTC. The V gene is TRBV10-2, the J gene TRBJ2-1; unclear D gene. Germline V gene sequence: CDR1 WSHSY, CDR2 SAAADI. The CDR3 sequence is 11 residues long.

This clonotype was recorded a few times. V usage is TRBV12-3 or TRBV12-4 and J usage is TRBJ2-5; possible D gene TRBD2, 5 bases. The CDR3 consists of 16 residues. Trimming took off 1 base at V and 2 bases at J, with 14 bases between the two ends. The CDR3 protein is CASSLVGVQGQETQYF. In nucleotides, the CDR3 is TGTGCCAGCAGTTTAGTCGGGGTTCAAGGGCAAGAGACCCAGTACTTC.

This clonotype occurred many times. J is TRBJ2-1 and V is TRBV20-1; D ambiguous. Between the trimmed V and J ends, which lost 6 bases and 2 bases, there was a span of 8 bases. This CDR3 spans 12 amino acids. Germline assignment: CDR1 DFQATT and CDR2 SNEGSKA (reference sequence). CDR3 amino acids: CSAQETYNEQFF. The CDR3 coding sequence is TGCAGTGCCCAAGAAACCTACAATGAGCAGTTCTTC.

This clonotype was recorded at least ten times. CDR3 sequence (DNA): TGTGCCAGCAGGTCCGGGACAAAGTTCAATGAGCAGTTCTTC. Translation gives CASRSGTKFNEQFF. The chain has TRBV6-1 and TRBJ2-1, with D perhaps matching TRBD1 (6 bases). Germline V gene sequence: CDR1 MNHNS, CDR2 SASEGT. This CDR3 is built from 14 residues. V was pared by 6 bases and J by 6 bases, with 15 bases between.

In this sample, this clonotype turned up many times. J is TRBJ2-7 and V is TRBV4-3; D call uncertain. The CDR3 loop spans 11 amino acids. The V end was cut by 1 base, the J end by 12 bases, with 10 bases between. Germline V gives CDR1 LGHNA, CDR2 YSLEER. The DNA of the CDR3 is TGCGCCAGCAGCCAAGGGAAGAGAATGTACTTC. Translating gives CASSQGKRMYF.

J is TRBJ2-3 and V is TRBV20-1; possible D gene TRBD2, 6 bases. From germline, CDR1 is DFQATT and CDR2 SNEGSKA (reference sequence). The V end was cut by 5 bases, the J end by 3 bases, with 15 bases between. The CDR3 covers 14 residues. The CDR3 reads CSAPTGAGTDTQYF. The CDR3, as DNA: TGCAGTGCTCCAACGGGAGCCGGAACAGATACGCAGTATTTT.

V gene TRBV12-5 combines with J gene TRBJ1-5, with D maybe TRBD1 (5 bases). The CDR3 contains 16 residues. CDR1 and CDR2 from the germline V gene are LGHNT and FRNRAP. Trimming cost V 1 base and J 7 bases, with 17 bases left between them. Here the CDR3 reads CASGLGIQGCGQPQHF. Here the CDR3 DNA reads TGTGCTAGTGGTTTGGGGATTCAGGGTTGTGGCCAGCCCCAGCATTTT. Combining the CDR3 with reference TRBV12-5 and TRBJ1-5 gives the whole variable domain DARVTQTPRHKVTEMGQEVTMRCQPILGHNTVFWYRQTMMQGLELLAYFRNRAPLDDSGMPKDRFSAEMPDATLATLKIQPSEPRDSAVYFCASGLGIQGCGQPQHFGDGTRLSIL.

The sample holds many counts of this clonotype. The chain combines TRBV20-1 with TRBJ1-2; D unresolved. V shed 0 bases and J shed 8 bases, with 13 bases lying between them. There are 13 residues in the CDR3. Per germline, CDR1 DFQATT and CDR2 SNEGSKA (reference sequence). CDR3 nucleotides: TGCAGTGCTAGAGATCAGCCCGGGCCAGGCTACACCTTC. Its translation is CSARDQPGPGYTF.

This clonotype has at least ten counts. V and J are TRBV29-1 and TRBJ1-2; D unresolved. Between the trimmed V and J ends, which lost 2 bases and 0 bases, there was a span of 10 bases. Germline CDR1 SQVTM, CDR2 ANQGSEA. The CDR3 covers 14 residues. The CDR3 DNA is TGCAGCGTTGAAAGGGCAGCAACTAACTATGGCTACACCTTC. It codes for CSVERAATNYGYTF.

There are a few counts of this clonotype. The chain recombines TRBV7-9 with TRBJ1-1; 9 nucleotides align to TRBD1. The length of the CDR3 is 15 residues. The V and J ends lost 4 bases and 2 bases, in that order; junction bases with no gene match: 5. The V gene's germline CDR1 is SEHNR and CDR2 FQNEAQ (reference sequence). Written as DNA, the CDR3 is TGTGCCAGCAGCTCCGGACAGGGGAGTAACACTGAAGCTTTCTTT. It encodes CASSSGQGSNTEAFF.

This clonotype was observed at least ten times. The chain links TRBV20-1 to TRBJ2-1; the match to TRBD2 covers 11 bases. V lost 6 bases, J lost 5 bases, and 3 bases stayed unmatched. This CDR3 region has 13 residues. The germline CDR1 and CDR2 sequences are DFQATT and SNEGSKA (reference sequence). The CDR3 DNA is TGCAGTGCCGCTAGCGGGAGGAACAATGAGCAGTTCTTC. Its protein product is CSAASGRNNEQFF.

This clonotype occurred many times. V usage is TRBV29-1 and J usage is TRBJ2-3, with 8 bases lining up with TRBD1. Germline lookup yields CDR1 SQVTM and CDR2 ANQGSEA. Unmatched junction bases numbered 8, after V lost 3 bases and J lost 9 bases. The CDR3 is 13 residues long. Here the CDR3 reads CSVEDRERLTQYF. DNA of the CDR3: TGCAGCGTTGAGGACAGGGAGAGGTTGACGCAGTATTTT.

This clonotype was seen a handful of times. CDR3 sequence: CASSSLPNVAGAYNEQFF. For the CDR3, the DNA is TGCGCCAGCAGCTCCCTACCTAACGTCGCGGGCGCCTACAATGAGCAGTTCTTC. This chain connects TRBV5-1 to TRBJ2-1, with D possibly being TRBD2 (5 bases). The CDR3 sequence is 18 residues long. Trimming removed 3 bases at V and 2 bases at J, with 21 bases between. CDR1 SGHRS and CDR2 YFSETQ come from the germline V gene.

This clonotype was seen at least ten times. The chain combines TRBV5-1 with TRBJ2-5; D is possibly TRBD1 (5 bases). The CDR3 sequence is 15 residues long. The germline V and J ends were trimmed by 0 bases and 5 bases, with 14 bases remaining between them. Germline-derived CDR1 and CDR2 are SGHRS and YFSETQ. DNA for the CDR3: TGCGCCAGCAGCTTGGAGTGGCAGGGCGCGGAGACCCAGTACTTC. Translating it yields CASSLEWQGAETQYF.

This clonotype appeared many times. The chain recombines TRBV12-3 or TRBV12-4 with TRBJ1-4; D gene uncertain. The CDR3 extends over 14 amino acids. V gave up 3 bases and J gave up 0 bases, with 5 bases separating them. The CDR3 DNA is TGTGCCAGCAGTTTCCCCTCAACTAATGAAAAACTGTTTTTT. Protein sequence: CASSFPSTNEKLFF.

This clonotype showed up just a few times. The chain is built from TRBV5-1 and TRBJ2-3; 8 nucleotides match TRBD2. Germline loops: CDR1 SGHRS, CDR2 YFSETQ. The V gene end was trimmed by 0 bases and the J gene end by 2 bases; junction bases not matched to a gene: 2. The CDR3 sequence is 15 residues long. CDR3 amino acids: CASSLERGTTDTQYF. DNA of the CDR3: TGCGCCAGCAGCTTGGAGCGGGGGACCACAGATACGCAGTATTTT.

Many counts were recorded for this clonotype. The chain has TRBV12-3 or TRBV12-4 and TRBJ2-1; TRBD2 matches at 7 bases. This CDR3 is built from 16 residues. Trimming took 5 bases from V and 7 from J; bases not matched to a gene: 14. Here the CDR3 reads CASSLWTRGVGNEQFF. The CDR3 coding sequence is TGTGCCAGCAGTCTTTGGACTAGGGGAGTAGGTAATGAGCAGTTCTTC.

The V and J genes are TRBV7-9 and TRBJ2-5, with TRBD1 as a possible D gene (6 bases). Trimming stripped 5 bases from V and 8 bases from J, with 18 bases between. The CDR3 covers 14 residues. The germline V gene encodes CDR1 SEHNR and CDR2 FQNEAQ (reference sequence). The CDR3 reads CASSRTASASTQYF. The DNA of the CDR3 is TGTGCCAGCAGCCGGACAGCGTCCGCCTCCACCCAGTACTTC.

The rearrangement joins TRBV20-1 to TRBJ2-3, with D perhaps matching TRBD2 (5 bases). With 6 bases removed from V and 4 bases from J, the gap between germline ends came to 11 bases. Germline CDR1 reads DFQATT; CDR2 reads SNEGSKA (reference sequence). The CDR3 consists of 12 residues. Here the CDR3 reads CSAVASSDTQYF. The CDR3 nucleotides are TGCAGTGCCGTAGCGAGTTCAGATACGCAGTATTTT.

This clonotype was counted only a few times. This chain uses TRBV4-1 with TRBJ2-5; weak D call: TRBD2 (6 bases). V lost 3 bases to trimming and J lost 5 bases, with 10 bases between them. Per germline, CDR1 MGHRA and CDR2 YSYEKL. The CDR3 contains 13 residues. CDR3 region: CASSHEGRETQYF. The CDR3 DNA sequence: TGCGCCAGCAGCCATGAAGGGAGGGAGACCCAGTACTTC.

In this sample, this clonotype turned up many times. J is TRBJ2-3 and V is TRBV12-3 or TRBV12-4, with unresolved D. V shed 6 bases and J shed 8 bases, with 15 bases lying between them. The CDR3 contains 13 residues. CDR3 loop: CASSLRVRGTQYF. The CDR3 DNA sequence: TGTGCCAGCAGCCTTAGGGTCCGCGGTACGCAGTATTTT.

J is TRBJ1-1 and V is TRBV29-1, with D unresolved. The ends were cut back, 6 bases at V and 5 bases at J, with 16 bases in the middle. CDR3 length: 13 amino acids. Germline assignment: CDR1 SQVTM and CDR2 ANQGSEA. The CDR3 DNA reads as TGCAGCGTGGCGGGAAGGGTCAGGACTGAAGCTTTCTTT. Its translation is CSVAGRVRTEAFF. Looking up the rest from reference TRBV29-1 and TRBJ1-1 gives the full variable domain: SAVISQKPSRDICQRGTSLTIQCQVDSQVTMMFWYRQQPGQSLTLIATANQGSEATYESGFVIDKFPISRPNLTFSTLTVSNMSPEDSSIYLCSVAGRVRTEAFFGQGTRLTVV.

This clonotype was recorded many times. This rearrangement joins TRBV15 to TRBJ2-5; TRBD2 is a possible D gene (6 bases). Trimming left V 3 bases short and J 4 bases short, with 15 bases between. Per germline, CDR1 LNHNV and CDR2 YYDKDF (reference sequence). This CDR3 is 15 amino acids long. CDR3 protein: CATSSAGTSGETQYF. Written as DNA, the CDR3 is TGTGCCACCAGCAGTGCCGGGACTTCCGGAGAGACCCAGTACTTC.

This clonotype has a handful of counts. This sequence joins TRBV5-1 and TRBJ2-5; 7 bases match TRBD1. The germline V gene has CDR1 SGHRS and CDR2 YFSETQ. The junction had 10 bases not matched to a gene; V was cut back by 2 bases and J by 0 bases. CDR3 size: 17 residues. The CDR3 reads CASSLNPGTAYQETQYF. CDR3 bases: TGCGCCAGCAGCTTAAACCCCGGGACAGCATACCAAGAGACCCAGTACTTC.

As to this clonotype: It may be a read error: a sequence one base away is much more abundant. The V gene is TRBV12-3 or TRBV12-4, the J gene TRBJ2-1; 11 positions agree with TRBD2. The CDR3 has 16 amino acids. Unmatched junction bases numbered 10, after V lost 7 bases and J lost 5 bases. The CDR3 region is CASTLAGGSADNEQFF. DNA of the CDR3: TGTGCCAGCACTCTAGCGGGAGGAAGCGCAGACAATGAGCAGTTCTTC.

This clonotype showed up just a few times. V usage is TRBV6-1 and J usage is TRBJ1-4; D may be TRBD1 (6 bases). The germline V gene encodes CDR1 MNHNS and CDR2 SASEGT. V was shortened by 6 bases and J by 4 bases, with 15 bases between the two germline ends. There are 15 residues in the CDR3. The CDR3 spells CASRTNREGNEKLFF. CDR3 in DNA: TGTGCCAGCAGGACGAACAGGGAGGGTAATGAAAAACTGTTTTTT.